The clone carrying this T cell receptor beta chain is judged medium-sized (0.01 to 0.1%). The antigen is not known. The sample comes from a study of spatial heterogeneity in lung cancer. About the study: The study observed each unique TCR and UMI combination more than ten times on average in raw reads. Study-wide findings and caveats: The study found that expanded intratumoral alpha and beta TCR counts tracked tumor mutation counts.

TCRdb redid the calling of the 5' RACE reads with MiXCR, one entry per CDR3 protein. The repertoire holds about 6,000 distinct CDR3 sequences, with less than 15% as singletons. V was cut by 5 bases and J by 4 bases, with 15 bases left in between. Looked up from germline, CDR1 is SEHNR and CDR2 is FQNEAQ (reference sequence). The CDR3 covers 14 residues. The time point was: sample taken at primary tumor resection. Samples were donated by 72 untreated early-stage non-small cell lung cancer patients. The sample was lung tumor tissue, taken at surgery. The gene calls are TRBV7-9 and TRBJ2-7, with D possibly called TRBD1 or TRBD2 (5 bases each). The clonotype comes from a male donor with early-stage non-small cell lung cancer. The CDR3 DNA reads TGTGCCAGCAGCCCGACGGGACGCCAGTACGAGCAGTACTTC. As protein: CASSPTGRQYEQYF.